The present entry profiles one T cell receptor (beta chain) with its context. This sample was taken from a study of blood T cells in healthy people across ages. The authors ran a second PCR of about 6 to 11 cycles using a sample-barcoded 5' primer and a J-beta primer mix. A tag from a template-switch adaptor with 12 random nucleotides marked each cDNA molecule. TCRdb fed the 5' RACE reads into MiXCR, producing one record per CDR3 protein. Here the sample spans fewer than 2,000,000 distinct CDR3 sequences, 35% to 50% being singletons. CDR3 length: 16 residues. J gave up 5 bases and V 2 bases, and 7 bases lay outside the gene matches. Germline assignment: CDR1 LGHDT and CDR2 YNNKEL (reference sequence).

The receptor's source is a human donor in good health. This chain connects TRBV3-1 to TRBJ1-5, with 9 nucleotides matching TRBD1. The sequencing sample was made of blood. In nucleotides, the CDR3 is TGTGCCAGCAGCCAAAACACAGGGGGCGGAGATCAGCCCCAGCATTTT. Protein sequence: CASSQNTGGGDQPQHF.